This entry is about one T cell receptor (beta chain). The assay was immunoSEQ multiplex PCR, and TCRdb's table has in-frame clones only and misses some. The sample lists over 100,000 clones, about 90% occurring once. This specimen comes from a study of control samples from healthy donors and cancer patients. CDR3 size: 16 residues. The germline V and J ends were trimmed by 6 bases and 1 base, with 16 bases remaining between them. Germline V lookup: CDR1 SNHLY, CDR2 FYNNEI. This sequence was found in a woman in her forties or fifties in good health. Sequences were obtained from blood. This rearrangement joins TRBV2 to TRBJ1-3; D remains unclear. CDR3 bases: TGTGCCAGCAGCGCAGACAAGAGGATATCTGGAAACACCATATATTTT. Encoded protein: CASSADKRISGNTIYF.